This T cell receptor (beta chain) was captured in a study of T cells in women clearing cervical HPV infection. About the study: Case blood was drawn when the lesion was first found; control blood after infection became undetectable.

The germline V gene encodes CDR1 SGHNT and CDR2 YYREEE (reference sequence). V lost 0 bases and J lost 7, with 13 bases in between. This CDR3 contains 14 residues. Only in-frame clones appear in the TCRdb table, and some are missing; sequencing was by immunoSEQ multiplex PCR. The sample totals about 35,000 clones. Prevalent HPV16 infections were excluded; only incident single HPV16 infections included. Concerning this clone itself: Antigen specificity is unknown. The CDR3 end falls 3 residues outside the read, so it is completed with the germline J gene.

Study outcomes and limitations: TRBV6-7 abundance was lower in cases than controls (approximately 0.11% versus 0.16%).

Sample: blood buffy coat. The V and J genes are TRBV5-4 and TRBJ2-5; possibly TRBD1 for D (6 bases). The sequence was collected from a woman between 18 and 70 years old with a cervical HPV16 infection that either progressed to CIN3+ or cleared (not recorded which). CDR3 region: CASSLDRASGTQYF. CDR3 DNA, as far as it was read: TGTGCCAGCAGCTTGGACAGGGCCTCCGGGACC.